Listed below are T cell receptor beta chains from one sample, sequenced in a study of T cell responses to AZD1222 COVID-19 vaccine. Generated by immunoSEQ multiplex PCR, the TCRdb table keeps only in-frame clones and is missing some. The table has more than 80,000 clones, almost 90% seen once; the top ten hold 10% to 13%. The material sequenced was peripheral blood, taken on day 0 of MenACWY control vaccination. These receptors all stem from an adult in good health. Both conserved end residues are part of each CDR3. The D gene is left open where the match is weak. Some rows have no size entry. The others give once, few or many, or a class for an expanded clone.

J | size | D | V | CDR3 | DNA
TRBJ2-1 | . | . | TRBV5-1 | CASSLGSTEQFF | TGCGCCAGCAGCTTGGGGTCCACCGAGCAGTTCTTC
TRBJ2-1 | . | . | TRBV7-9 | CASTTTAGYNEQFF | TGTGCCAGCACCACTACGGCGGGGTACAATGAGCAGTTCTTC
TRBJ2-3 | . | . | TRBV7-9 | CASPGTENTDAQYF | TGTGCCAGCCCTGGAACAGAGAACACAGATGCGCAGTATTTT
TRBJ2-3 | . | TRBD1 | TRBV3-1/TRBV3-2 | CASSHNPGTGYFTDTQYF | TGTGCCAGCAGCCACAACCCCGGGACAGGGTATTTCACAGATACGCAGTATTTT
TRBJ2-1 | . | . | TRBV1 | CTSSQVRTLVAGDYNEQFF | TGCACCAGCAGCCAAGTAAGAACCCTGGTAGCGGGGGACTACAATGAGCAGTTCTTC
TRBJ2-5 | . | . | TRBV10-3 | CAISDGGAGETQYF | TGTGCCATCAGTGACGGAGGGGCAGGGGAGACCCAGTACTTC
TRBJ1-1 | . | . | TRBV12-5 | CASGPYKGTEAFF | TGTGCTAGTGGTCCCTACAAAGGAACTGAAGCTTTCTTT
TRBJ1-2 | . | TRBD1 | TRBV19 | CASNDRGTGYTF | TGTGCCAGTAACGACAGGGGAACGGGCTACACCTTC
TRBJ1-2 | . | TRBD1 | TRBV27 | CASSLRQGPYGYTF | TGTGCCAGCAGTCTTCGACAGGGCCCTTATGGCTACACCTTC
TRBJ2-7 | . | . | TRBV27 | CASSFRGPYEQYF | TGTGCCAGCAGTTTCAGGGGACCCTACGAGCAGTACTTC
TRBJ1-6 | . | . | TRBV5-1 | CASSLDTVSNSPLHF | TGCGCCAGCAGCCTAGACACGGTTTCTAATTCACCCCTCCACTTT
TRBJ1-5 | . | . | TRBV6-1 | CASSEDYWTETFNQPQHF | TGTGCCAGCAGTGAAGACTACTGGACAGAGACTTTCAATCAGCCCCAGCATTTT
TRBJ1-5 | . | TRBD1 | TRBV6-1 | CASSDERGLQPQHF | TGTGCCAGCAGTGATGAAAGGGGGCTTCAGCCCCAGCATTTT
TRBJ1-1 | . | . | TRBV28 | CASSYPSVRTEAFF | TGTGCCAGCAGTTATCCCTCGGTAAGGACTGAAGCTTTCTTT
TRBJ1-6 | . | . | TRBV4-1 | CASSLRTPRSSYNSPLHF | TGCGCCAGCAGCCTCCGGACGCCAAGGAGCTCCTATAATTCACCCCTCCACTTT
TRBJ1-2 | . | . | TRBV3-1/TRBV3-2 | CASSQDRGANYGYTF | TGTGCCAGCAGCCAAGATAGGGGGGCCAACTATGGCTACACCTTC
TRBJ2-3 | . | . | TRBV19 | CASSIGTATNTQYF | TGTGCCAGTAGTATAGGGACTGCCACGAATACGCAGTATTTT
TRBJ1-4 | . | . | TRBV7-2 | CASSPRGGPPEKLFF | TGTGCCAGCAGCCCGAGAGGTGGGCCACCCGAAAAACTGTTTTTT
TRBJ1-5 | . | . | TRBV29-1 | CSVQENSNQPQHF | TGCAGCGTTCAAGAGAATAGCAATCAGCCCCAGCATTTT
TRBJ1-2 | few | TRBD1 | TRBV5-1 | CASSPDREYGYTF | TGCGCCAGCAGCCCTGACAGGGAATATGGCTACACCTTC
TRBJ2-2 | . | . | TRBV15 | CATSSKGRDTGELFF | TGTGCCACCAGCAGTAAAGGCAGGGACACCGGGGAGCTGTTTTTT
TRBJ1-4 | . | . | TRBV5-1 | CASSPAEDANEKLFF | TGCGCCAGCAGCCCCGCGGAGGACGCTAATGAAAAACTGTTTTTT
TRBJ2-7 | . | TRBD1 | TRBV6-5 | CASSPDRGSYEQYF | TGTGCCAGCAGCCCCGACAGGGGGAGCTACGAGCAGTACTTC
TRBJ2-1 | . | TRBD2 | TRBV4-3 | CASSQDFGGAPYNEQFF | TGCGCCAGCAGCCAAGATTTCGGGGGGGCCCCCTACAATGAGCAGTTCTTC
TRBJ1-1 | . | TRBD1 | TRBV18 | CASSPQGAMNTEAFF | TGTGCCAGCTCACCACAGGGGGCGATGAACACTGAAGCTTTCTTT
TRBJ1-5 | . | . | TRBV4-1 | CASSPQANQPQHF | TGCGCCAGCAGCCCCCAAGCGAATCAGCCCCAGCATTTT
TRBJ1-6 | once | . | TRBV5-1 | CASSPWTGNSPLHF | TGCGCCAGCAGCCCGTGGACGGGAAATTCACCCCTCCACTTT
TRBJ2-7 | . | . | TRBV18 | CASSNFGQSSYEQYF | TGTGCCAGCTCCAACTTCGGGCAGAGCTCCTACGAGCAGTACTTC
TRBJ1-1 | . | . | TRBV7-2 | CASSSAWNTEAFF | TGTGCCAGCAGCTCCGCGTGGAACACTGAAGCTTTCTTT
TRBJ1-5 | . | . | TRBV10-3 | CAISESSDSNQPQHF | TGTGCCATCAGTGAGTCGTCAGATAGCAATCAGCCCCAGCATTTT
TRBJ1-6 | . | . | TRBV5-4 | CASSLPGPASPLHF | TGTGCCAGCAGCTTGCCTGGACCGGCGTCACCCCTCCACTTT
TRBJ2-7 | few | . | TRBV2 | CASTPSGYEQYF | TGTGCCAGCACCCCGTCAGGCTACGAGCAGTACTTC
TRBJ1-4 | . | . | TRBV19 | CASTRGVVNEKLFF | TGTGCCAGTACCCGGGGAGTAGTTAATGAAAAACTGTTTTTT
TRBJ1-1 | few | . | TRBV28 | CASSPGRTEAFF | TGTGCCAGCAGCCCCGGTAGGACTGAAGCTTTCTTT
TRBJ1-3 | few | TRBD1 | TRBV30 | CAWSAGTAISGNTIYF | TGTGCCTGGAGTGCCGGGACAGCCATATCTGGAAACACCATATATTTT
TRBJ2-7 | . | TRBD1 | TRBV5-4 | CASSSNRQGNYEQYF | TGTGCCAGCAGCTCGAACCGACAGGGAAACTACGAGCAGTACTTC
TRBJ1-4 | once | TRBD1 | TRBV7-2 | CASSQDRVVEKLFF | TGTGCCAGCAGCCAGGACAGGGTGGTTGAAAAACTGTTTTTT
TRBJ2-3 | . | TRBD2 | TRBV4-2 | CASSQAGGPSDTQYF | TGTGCCAGCAGCCAAGCGGGGGGGCCTTCAGATACGCAGTATTTT
TRBJ1-1 | . | . | TRBV11-2 | CASSSPTGAGSTEAFF | TGTGCCAGCAGTTCCCCGACGGGTGCGGGGAGCACTGAAGCTTTCTTT
TRBJ1-6 | . | . | TRBV27 | CASGRSSYNSPLHF | TGTGCCAGCGGCCGTAGCTCCTATAATTCACCCCTCCACTTT
TRBJ2-5 | . | TRBD1 | TRBV9 | CASSADTGQGPRTQYF | TGTGCCAGCAGCGCCGACACGGGACAGGGCCCCCGGACCCAGTACTTC
TRBJ2-1 | . | . | TRBV5-1 | CASSLGATVNEQFF | TGCGCCAGCAGCTTAGGAGCGACAGTCAATGAGCAGTTCTTC
TRBJ1-3 | . | . | TRBV5-1 | CASSQFGSSSGNTIYF | TGCGCCAGCAGCCAATTTGGGTCGAGCTCTGGAAACACCATATATTTT
TRBJ1-1 | once | . | TRBV5-1 | CASSAGAMNTEAFF | TGCGCCAGCAGCGCCGGGGCCATGAACACTGAAGCTTTCTTT
TRBJ1-6 | . | TRBD1 | TRBV28 | CASSPRSRGISVGSPLHF | TGTGCCAGCAGTCCCCGTTCCAGGGGGATTAGTGTAGGTTCACCCCTCCACTTT
TRBJ2-5 | . | . | TRBV4-1 | CASSQGGETQYF | TGCGCCAGCAGCCAAGGTGGAGAGACCCAGTACTTC
TRBJ1-6 | . | . | TRBV2 | CASSLGPNSPLHF | TGTGCCAGCAGTCTGGGCCCAAATTCACCCCTCCACTTT
TRBJ2-7 | . | . | TRBV3-1/TRBV3-2 | CASTLSYYEQYF | TGTGCCAGCACCTTATCGTACTACGAGCAGTACTTC